One sample yielded the 13 T cell receptor beta chains listed below, sequenced in a study of early stage breast cancer tumors. Sequenced by immunoSEQ multiplex PCR; TCRdb stores in-frame clones only, minus some. This sample has around 60,000 clones, with around 80% found just once. Source material: blood. The source of these receptors is a person in their thirties with breast cancer.

The V and J genes are TRBV7-2 and TRBJ2-1; 12 nucleotides line up with TRBD2. Trimming cost V 5 bases and J 8 bases; bases outside gene matches: 4. CDR1 is SGHTA and CDR2 is FQGNSA in the germline V gene. There are 14 residues in the CDR3. The CDR3 DNA reads TGTGCCAGCAGCCCTAGCGGGAGGGATTATGAGCAGTTCTTC. It yields the protein CASSPSGRDYEQFF.

The rearrangement uses TRBV27 and TRBJ1-1; possible D gene TRBD1, 5 bases. This CDR3 has 14 amino acids. Per the germline V gene, CDR1 is MNHEY and CDR2 is SMNVEV (reference sequence). Trimming shortened V by 6 bases and J by 6 bases, and 17 bases separated the two germline ends. CDR3 in DNA: TGTGCCAGCAGCCAGGGTCCCCAGGATCCTGAAGCTTTCTTT. Protein sequence: CASSQGPQDPEAFF.

This clone was seen more than once but under ten times. The chain is built from TRBV28 and TRBJ1-5, with 12 bases aligning to TRBD1. Germline CDR1 is MDHEN and CDR2 is SYDVKM. The CDR3 extends over 20 amino acids. Unmatched junction bases numbered 17, after V lost 8 bases and J lost 0 bases. The CDR3 loop reads CASPPFLPGQGAFSNQPQHF. As DNA, the CDR3 is TGTGCCAGCCCACCTTTCCTTCCGGGACAGGGGGCGTTTAGCAATCAGCCCCAGCATTTT.

This clone was counted once. This chain connects TRBV4-1 to TRBJ1-3, with D unresolved. V lost 2 bases, J lost 8 bases, and 10 bases lay in between. The CDR3 sequence is 13 residues long. Germline V gene data show CDR1 as MGHRA and CDR2 as YSYEKL. CDR3 amino acids: CASSQNDGHTIYF. The CDR3 nucleotides are TGCGCCAGCAGCCAAAACGATGGGCACACCATATATTTT.

The table lists this clone with a few counts. The V and J genes are TRBV11-3 and TRBJ2-3; D might be TRBD2 (6 bases). The ends were cut back, 4 bases at V and 2 bases at J, with 10 bases in the middle. Germline loops: CDR1 SGHNT, CDR2 YENEEA. The CDR3 loop spans 14 amino acids. The chain's CDR3 is CASSSGLITDTQYF. CDR3 in DNA: TGTGCCAGCAGCTCCGGACTAATCACAGATACGCAGTATTTT.

V and J are TRBV18 and TRBJ1-3, with TRBD1 identical over 7 bases. The CDR3 contains 17 residues. V shed 3 bases, J shed 0 bases, and the junction held 8 bases outside the gene matches. In germline, CDR1 is KGHSH, CDR2 LQKENI. The CDR3 region is CASSPRTGLASGNTIYF. Here the CDR3 DNA reads TGTGCCAGCTCACCTAGGACAGGCTTAGCCTCTGGAAACACCATATATTTT.

V is TRBV6-1 and J is TRBJ1-1; D ambiguous. This CDR3 comprises 13 residues. V was shortened by 2 bases and J by 4 bases, with 8 bases between the two germline ends. The germline CDR1 and CDR2 sequences are MNHNS and SASEGT. CDR3 residues: CASSESWGTEAFF. Here the CDR3 DNA reads TGTGCCAGCAGTGAATCGTGGGGCACTGAAGCTTTCTTT.

V is TRBV7-9 and J is TRBJ2-3; no clear D. The V end was cut by 5 bases, the J end by 2 bases, with 11 bases between. The CDR3 sequence is 14 residues long. CDR1 is SEHNR and CDR2 is FQNEAQ in the germline V gene (reference sequence). CDR3 amino acids: CASSPGGNTDTQYF. The CDR3 DNA reads as TGTGCCAGCAGCCCGGGCGGCAACACAGATACGCAGTATTTT.

This clone was counted only a few times. The gene calls are TRBV7-8 and TRBJ2-7, with TRBD2 identical over 10 bases. This CDR3 spans 15 amino acids. The germline gives CDR1 SGHVS, CDR2 FQNEAQ. J lost 6 bases, V lost 2 bases, and 7 bases had no gene match. The CDR3 nucleotides read TGTGCCAGCAGCTTATGGCTAGCGGGAGAGTCCGAGCAGTACTTC. Protein product: CASSLWLAGESEQYF.

This clone was observed a few times. The chain has TRBV19 and TRBJ1-2; no clear D gene. V gave up 7 bases and J gave up 6 bases, with 21 bases separating them. The CDR3 length is 15 residues. CDR1 and CDR2 (germline): LNHDA, SQIVND (reference sequence). The CDR3 coding sequence is TGTGCCAGTATAGACGCAGGCCGGGTGGAGCATGGCTACACCTTC. This translates into CASIDAGRVEHGYTF.

The chain is built from TRBV5-4 and TRBJ2-7; 9 nucleotides match TRBD2. Germline values: CDR1 SGHNT, CDR2 YYREEE (reference sequence). After removal of 2 bases from V and 5 bases from J, the junction contained 8 bases not matched to a gene. This CDR3 spans 15 amino acids. This CDR3 reads CASSFQAGGLHEQYF. CDR3 DNA: TGTGCCAGCAGCTTCCAGGCGGGAGGGCTCCACGAGCAGTACTTC.

By frequency in the sample, this clone is medium-sized. The chain is built from TRBV9 and TRBJ2-2, with D uncertain. The CDR3 has 12 residues. Germline lookup yields CDR1 SGDLS and CDR2 YYNGEE. V lost 1 base, J lost 6 bases, and 4 bases lay in between. The CDR3: CASSVLAGELFF. The CDR3 nucleotides read TGTGCCAGCAGCGTATTAGCCGGGGAGCTGTTTTTT. The full variable domain, rest sourced from reference TRBV9 and TRBJ2-2, is DSGVTQTPKHLITATGQRVTLRCSPRSGDLSVYWYQQSLDQGLQFLIQYYNGEERAKGNILERFSAQQFPDLHSELNLSSLELGDSALYFCASSVLAGELFFGEGSRLTVL.

This chain joins TRBV6-1 and TRBJ2-7; TRBD2 agrees at 7 bases. This CDR3 contains 15 residues. J gave up 1 base and V 7 bases, and 10 bases lay outside the gene matches. Germline V gives CDR1 MNHNS, CDR2 SASEGT. CDR3 in amino acids: CASIHGGSSSYEQYF. CDR3 bases: TGTGCCAGCATCCACGGGGGGAGTTCGTCCTACGAGCAGTACTTC.